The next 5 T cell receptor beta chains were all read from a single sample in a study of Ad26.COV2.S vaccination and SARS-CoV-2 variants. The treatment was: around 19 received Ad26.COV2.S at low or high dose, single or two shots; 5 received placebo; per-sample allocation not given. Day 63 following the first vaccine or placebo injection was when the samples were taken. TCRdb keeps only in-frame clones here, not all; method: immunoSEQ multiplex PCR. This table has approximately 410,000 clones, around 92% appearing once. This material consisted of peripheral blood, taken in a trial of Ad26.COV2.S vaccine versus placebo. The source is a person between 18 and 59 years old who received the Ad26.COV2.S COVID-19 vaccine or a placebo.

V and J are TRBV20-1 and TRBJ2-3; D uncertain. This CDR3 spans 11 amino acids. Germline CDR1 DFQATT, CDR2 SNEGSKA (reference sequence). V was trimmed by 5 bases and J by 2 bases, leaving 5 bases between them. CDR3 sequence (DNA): TGCAGTGCTGTGACCACAGATACGCAGTATTTT. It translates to CSAVTTDTQYF.

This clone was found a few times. The CDR3 DNA sequence: TGTGCCAGCAGCGTAGCGGAAGTTAGGGGGGACAGAATATGGTACGAGCAGTACTTC. Its protein is CASSVAEVRGDRIWYEQYF. The V gene is TRBV9, the J gene TRBJ2-7; possible D gene TRBD1, 7 bases. The CDR3 extends over 19 amino acids. Deletions cut 0 bases from V and 4 bases from J, with 26 bases between. Looked up from germline, CDR1 is SGDLS and CDR2 is YYNGEE.

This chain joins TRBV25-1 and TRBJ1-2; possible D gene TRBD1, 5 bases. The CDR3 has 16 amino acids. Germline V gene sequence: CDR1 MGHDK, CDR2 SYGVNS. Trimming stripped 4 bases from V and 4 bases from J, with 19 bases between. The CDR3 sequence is CASSGDGSHPIYGYTF. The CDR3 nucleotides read TGTGCCAGCAGTGGGGACGGGTCCCATCCGATCTATGGCTACACCTTC.

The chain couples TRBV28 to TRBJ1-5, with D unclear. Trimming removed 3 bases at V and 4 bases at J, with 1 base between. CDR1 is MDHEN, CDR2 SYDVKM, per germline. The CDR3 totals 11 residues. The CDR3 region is CASSFNQPQHF. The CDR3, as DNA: TGTGCCAGCAGTTTTAATCAGCCCCAGCATTTT. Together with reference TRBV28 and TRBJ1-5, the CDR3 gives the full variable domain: DVKVTQSSRYLVKRTGEKVFLECVQDMDHENMFWYRQDPGLGLRLIYFSYDVKMKEKGDIPEGYSVSREKKERFSLILESASTNQTSMYLCASSFNQPQHFGDGTRLSIL.

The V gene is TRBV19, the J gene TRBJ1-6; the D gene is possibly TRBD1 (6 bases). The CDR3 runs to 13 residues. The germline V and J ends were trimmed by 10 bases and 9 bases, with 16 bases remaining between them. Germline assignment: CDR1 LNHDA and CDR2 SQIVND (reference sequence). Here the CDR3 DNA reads TGTGCCACTGGGGACATAAGAGGTTCACCCCTCCACTTT. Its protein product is CATGDIRGSPLHF. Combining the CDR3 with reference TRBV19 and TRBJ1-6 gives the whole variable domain DGGITQSPKYLFRKEGQNVTLSCEQNLNHDAMYWYRQDPGQGLRLIYYSQIVNDFQKGDIAEGYSVSREKKESFPLTVTSAQKNPTAFYLCATGDIRGSPLHFGNGTRLTVT.